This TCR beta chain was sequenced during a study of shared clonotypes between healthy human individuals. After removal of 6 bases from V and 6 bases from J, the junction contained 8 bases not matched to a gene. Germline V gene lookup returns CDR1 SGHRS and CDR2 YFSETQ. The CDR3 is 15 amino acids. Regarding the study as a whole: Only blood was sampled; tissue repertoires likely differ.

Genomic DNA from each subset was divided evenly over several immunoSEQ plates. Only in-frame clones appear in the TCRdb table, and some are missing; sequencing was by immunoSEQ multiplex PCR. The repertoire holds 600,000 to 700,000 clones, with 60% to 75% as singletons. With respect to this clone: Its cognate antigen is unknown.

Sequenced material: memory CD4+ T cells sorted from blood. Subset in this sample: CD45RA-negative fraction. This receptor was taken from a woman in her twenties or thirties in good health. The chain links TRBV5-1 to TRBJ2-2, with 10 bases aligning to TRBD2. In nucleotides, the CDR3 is TGCGCCAGCAACACAGGGACTAGCGTGTCCGGGGAGCTGTTTTTT. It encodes CASNTGTSVSGELFF.